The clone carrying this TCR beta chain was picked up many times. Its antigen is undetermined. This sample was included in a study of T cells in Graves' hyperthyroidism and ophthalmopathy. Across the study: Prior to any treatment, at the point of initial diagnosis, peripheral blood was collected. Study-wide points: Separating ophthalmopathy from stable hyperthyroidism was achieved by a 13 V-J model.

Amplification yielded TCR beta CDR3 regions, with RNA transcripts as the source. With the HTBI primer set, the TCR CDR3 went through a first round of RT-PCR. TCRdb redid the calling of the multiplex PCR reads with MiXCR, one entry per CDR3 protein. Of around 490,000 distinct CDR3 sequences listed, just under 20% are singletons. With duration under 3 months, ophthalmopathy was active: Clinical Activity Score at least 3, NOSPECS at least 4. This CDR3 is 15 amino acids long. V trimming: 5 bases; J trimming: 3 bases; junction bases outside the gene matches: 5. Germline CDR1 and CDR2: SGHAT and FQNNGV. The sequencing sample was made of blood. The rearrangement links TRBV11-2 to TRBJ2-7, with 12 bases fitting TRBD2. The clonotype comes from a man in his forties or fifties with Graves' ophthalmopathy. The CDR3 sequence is CASSPGLAGIYEQYF. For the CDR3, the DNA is TGTGCCAGCAGCCCCGGACTAGCGGGGATCTACGAGCAGTACTTC.